The rows below give T cell receptor beta chains drawn from one sample of a study of beta chain features in type 1 diabetes. The repertoire was sequenced with immunoSEQ multiplex PCR; TCRdb's copy has only in-frame clones and lacks some. The sample shows 120,000 to 150,000 clones, less than 10% of them seen only once. Sequencing was performed on central memory CD4+ T cells from blood. Every receptor here comes from a woman aged 40-49 years in good health. CDR3s include the opening cysteine and the closing phenylalanine or tryptophan. D genes are given only for firm matches. A clone size is listed for some rows: how often the clone was seen (once, few, many), or a class if it is expanded.

d_call: NA
j_call: TRBJ1-2
v_call: TRBV28
clone_size: many
cdr3_aa: CASGLGYTF
cdr3_nt: TGTGCCAGCGGGCTTGGCTACACCTTC

d_call: NA
j_call: TRBJ2-5
v_call: TRBV7-8
clone_size: once
cdr3_aa: CASSLFGQETQYF
cdr3_nt: TGTGCCAGCAGCTTATTCGGGCAAGAGACCCAGTACTTC

d_call: TRBD1
j_call: TRBJ1-2
v_call: TRBV20-1
clone_size: NA
cdr3_aa: CSYTGANGYTF
cdr3_nt: TGCAGTTATACAGGGGCTAATGGCTACACCTTC

d_call: NA
j_call: TRBJ2-5
v_call: TRBV10-3
clone_size: few
cdr3_aa: CAISESLARSGTQYF
cdr3_nt: TGTGCCATCAGTGAGTCGCTAGCTCGGTCTGGGACCCAGTACTTC

d_call: NA
j_call: TRBJ2-1
v_call: TRBV19
clone_size: NA
cdr3_aa: CASKGQGTYNEQFF
cdr3_nt: TGTGCCAGTAAAGGGCAGGGGACCTACAATGAGCAGTTCTTC

d_call: TRBD1
j_call: TRBJ1-2
v_call: TRBV28
clone_size: few
cdr3_aa: CALSEAGTGGMGKGYTF
cdr3_nt: TGTGCCCTCAGCGAAGCCGGGACAGGGGGCATGGGAAAGGGCTACACCTTC

d_call: TRBD1
j_call: TRBJ1-2
v_call: TRBV19
clone_size: few
cdr3_aa: CASSQTTGGDYGYTF
cdr3_nt: TGTGCCAGTAGTCAGACTACAGGGGGCGACTATGGCTACACCTTC

d_call: TRBD1
j_call: TRBJ1-6
v_call: TRBV25-1
clone_size: NA
cdr3_aa: CASSGPGQGIYSPLHF
cdr3_nt: TGTGCCAGCAGTGGTCCGGGACAGGGGATTTATTCACCCCTCCACTTT

d_call: TRBD1
j_call: TRBJ1-4
v_call: TRBV4-1
clone_size: NA
cdr3_aa: CASSQDGQGLAKLFF
cdr3_nt: TGCGCCAGCAGCCAAGATGGACAGGGGTTAGCAAAACTGTTTTTT

d_call: NA
j_call: TRBJ1-2
v_call: TRBV5-6
clone_size: few
cdr3_aa: CASSRFDSRGNYGYTF
cdr3_nt: TGTGCCAGCAGCCGCTTCGACTCCCGGGGGAACTATGGCTACACCTTC

d_call: TRBD1
j_call: TRBJ2-5
v_call: TRBV10-3
clone_size: few
cdr3_aa: CAISDPTGFEAQYF
cdr3_nt: TGTGCCATCAGTGACCCGACAGGGTTTGAGGCCCAGTACTTC

d_call: NA
j_call: TRBJ2-3
v_call: TRBV7-8
clone_size: few
cdr3_aa: CASSWGGAGRTDTQYF
cdr3_nt: TGTGCCAGCAGCTGGGGTGGGGCAGGGCGAACAGATACGCAGTATTTT

d_call: NA
j_call: TRBJ1-1
v_call: TRBV2
clone_size: many
cdr3_aa: CASSERQVGGTEAFF
cdr3_nt: TGTGCCAGCAGTGAAAGGCAGGTGGGAGGCACTGAAGCTTTCTTT

d_call: NA
j_call: TRBJ2-7
v_call: TRBV5-1
clone_size: few
cdr3_aa: CASSITGRYEQYF
cdr3_nt: TGCGCCAGCAGCATAACAGGGAGATACGAGCAGTACTTC

d_call: TRBD1
j_call: TRBJ1-1
v_call: TRBV10-3
clone_size: few
cdr3_aa: CAISAGQGSTEAFF
cdr3_nt: TGTGCCATCAGCGCGGGACAGGGTTCCACTGAAGCTTTCTTT

d_call: NA
j_call: TRBJ2-5
v_call: TRBV18
clone_size: NA
cdr3_aa: CASSPPSGIPQETDF
cdr3_nt: TGTGCCAGCTCACCACCTTCAGGGATTCCCCAAGAGACGGACTTC

d_call: TRBD1
j_call: TRBJ2-2
v_call: TRBV5-1
clone_size: few
cdr3_aa: CASSLLSQGALSAGELFF
cdr3_nt: TGCGCCAGCAGCTTACTGTCCCAGGGGGCACTAAGCGCCGGGGAGCTGTTTTTT

d_call: NA
j_call: TRBJ1-2
v_call: TRBV6-5
clone_size: NA
cdr3_aa: CASSLTGGGGYTF
cdr3_nt: TGTGCCAGCAGCTTGACAGGTGGTGGTGGCTACACCTTC

d_call: TRBD1
j_call: TRBJ2-7
v_call: TRBV25-1
clone_size: NA
cdr3_aa: CASSENHRGPGYEQYF
cdr3_nt: TGTGCCAGCAGTGAAAACCACAGGGGGCCGGGATACGAGCAGTACTTC

d_call: NA
j_call: TRBJ1-1
v_call: TRBV7-7
clone_size: NA
cdr3_aa: CASSPPQAFF
cdr3_nt: TGTGCTAGCAGCCCGCCACAGGCTTTCTTT

d_call: TRBD1
j_call: TRBJ2-7
v_call: TRBV6-5
clone_size: few
cdr3_aa: CASSEQGTGEQYF
cdr3_nt: TGTGCCAGCAGTGAACAGGGGACGGGCGAGCAGTACTTC

d_call: NA
j_call: TRBJ1-3
v_call: TRBV5-6
clone_size: few
cdr3_aa: CASSQTTGAGNTIYF
cdr3_nt: TGTGCCAGCAGCCAAACGACAGGCGCTGGAAACACCATATATTTT

d_call: TRBD1
j_call: TRBJ2-3
v_call: TRBV5-1
clone_size: few
cdr3_aa: CASSAGQGSTDTQYF
cdr3_nt: TGCGCCAGCAGCGCAGGACAGGGGAGCACAGATACGCAGTATTTT

d_call: NA
j_call: TRBJ1-6
v_call: TRBV9
clone_size: few
cdr3_aa: CASSVAGFDSPLHF
cdr3_nt: TGTGCCAGCAGCGTTGCAGGGTTTGATTCACCCCTCCACTTT

d_call: TRBD1
j_call: TRBJ1-6
v_call: TRBV5-6
clone_size: few
cdr3_aa: CASSRPGTAYSPLHF
cdr3_nt: TGTGCCAGCAGTCGTCCCGGGACAGCATATTCACCCCTCCACTTT

d_call: TRBD1
j_call: TRBJ2-7
v_call: TRBV19
clone_size: NA
cdr3_aa: CASSIGRQFQGAAPYEQYF
cdr3_nt: TGTGCCAGTAGTATAGGGAGGCAATTTCAGGGGGCGGCACCCTACGAGCAGTACTTC

d_call: NA
j_call: TRBJ2-7
v_call: TRBV29-1
clone_size: NA
cdr3_aa: CSVELGRSRTYEQYF
cdr3_nt: TGCAGCGTTGAGCTTGGCAGGTCGCGAACTTACGAGCAGTACTTC

d_call: NA
j_call: TRBJ1-2
v_call: TRBV2
clone_size: few
cdr3_aa: CASLTGGYYGYTF
cdr3_nt: TGTGCCAGCCTCACGGGGGGCTACTATGGCTACACCTTC